These 4 T cell receptor beta chains came from one sample sequenced in a study of blood T cell repertoires in COVID-19. Sequencing was performed with immunoSEQ multiplex PCR; in TCRdb, only in-frame clones are kept and a portion is missing. The sample shows over 200,000 clones, 65% to 85% of them seen only once. The sample consisted of peripheral blood. These TCRs come from a woman in her twenties or thirties with COVID-19, enrolled during active disease.

The chain uses TRBV19 and TRBJ2-2; 7 bases line up with TRBD2. The CDR3 is 16 residues long. J was trimmed by 7 bases and V by 5 bases; bases with no gene match: 13. Germline V gene lookup returns CDR1 LNHDA and CDR2 SQIVND (reference sequence). The CDR3 here is CASSSQTSTGHGELFF. CDR3 nucleotides: TGTGCCAGTAGTTCTCAGACTAGCACGGGGCACGGGGAGCTGTTTTTT.

CDR3 coding DNA: TGTGCCAGTAGTATAGAGAAAAGGGGAGCCAAAAACATTCAGTACTTC. Amino acid sequence: CASSIEKRGAKNIQYF. The V call is TRBV19, the J call TRBJ2-4; D may be TRBD1 (5 bases). The V end was cut by 0 bases, the J end by 0 bases, with 9 bases between. The germline gives CDR1 LNHDA, CDR2 SQIVND (reference sequence). The CDR3 covers 16 residues.

The chain uses TRBV10-3 and TRBJ2-3, with a tentative D call TRBD1 (5 bases). Germline assignment: CDR1 ENHRY and CDR2 SYGVKD. Trimming cost V 0 bases and J 1 base, with 11 bases left between them. The CDR3 spans 16 residues. CDR3 residues: CAISESLGVRTDTQYF. The CDR3 DNA follows: TGTGCCATCAGTGAGTCGCTAGGGGTACGCACAGATACGCAGTATTTT.

The gene calls are TRBV9 and TRBJ1-4; 9 nucleotides line up with TRBD1. CDR1 and CDR2 (germline): SGDLS, YYNGEE. The CDR3 is 15 amino acids. V dropped 2 bases and J dropped 6; count of bases not matched to a gene: 5. For the CDR3, the DNA is TGTGCCAGCAGCGTCACAGGGGGCCGGGATGAAAAACTGTTTTTT. Protein: CASSVTGGRDEKLFF.